This T cell receptor beta chain was identified in a study of T-cell memory formation after mild COVID-19 (dated by TCRdb to 2020 to 2022). About the investigation overall: Most TCR sequence clusters were specific to one of the two donors. In a couple of donors, T-cell clones that expanded and contracted after mild COVID-19 were tracked by sequencing TCRalpha and TCRbeta repertoires over time. Two young, previously healthy adult volunteers made up the cohort, one male and one female. Overall results and qualifications from the work: The detection of some responding clones in pre-infection memory suggests that pre-existing cross-reactive memory T cells joined the SARS-CoV-2 response. The study covered only two mild cases, and larger cohorts including severe cases with pre-infection samples were considered necessary. Clones contracting from day 15 to 85 had balanced CD4/CD8 phenotypes, while a second wave expanding from day 15 to 37 was biased towards CD4+. Contracting CD4+ clones were located mainly in the CM and EM memory subsets, whereas CD8+ clones were found to be enriched in EMRA. SARS-CoV-2 specificity was not confirmed for the second-wave clones peaking on day 37.

Instrument used: Illumina NovaSeq 6000. Using 5'RACE with constant-segment primers, TCRalpha and TCRbeta cDNA libraries were constructed, with sample barcodes and unique molecular identifiers added in the process. RNA was extracted from every sample with Trizol reagent. Libraries were amplified in two PCR steps, with a second sample barcode and Illumina TruSeq adapters added in the second step. Sequencing of libraries was performed on an Illumina NovaSeq with 2 x 150 bp paired-end reads. The authors' pipeline ran thus. The reads were demultiplexed and collapsed into UMI-guided consensus sequences using migec v1.2.7. Using mixcr v2.1.11, UMI consensuses were aligned to TRA and TRB V and J templates and then assembled into clonotypes. A clonotype was counted as expanded or contracted only if both edgeR and NoisET called the change significant, with noise models trained on biological replicates. edgeR calls used a false discovery rate-adjusted p below 0.01 and a log2 fold-change threshold of 1. PCA with hierarchical clustering of max-normalized trajectories of the 1000 most abundant clonotypes was used as exploratory dynamics analysis. Separately sequenced CD4+ and CD8+ repertoires were used to assign the CD4 or CD8 phenotype of responding clones. TCRdb applied fastp at Q25 and MiXCR to the public reads, then kept only in-frame beta chains. CDR3 protein duplicates are merged, each entry listing the most common genes and DNA. It is TCRdb's table, rather than the study itself, that gives the V and J calls and clone size. The sample table shows approximately 400,000 distinct CDR3 sequences, and roughly 26% are seen once. The ten largest make up 8.5% to 9% of the sample.

Germline trimming: 4 bases from V, 5 bases from J; junction bases outside gene matches: 5. The CDR3, cysteine through phenylalanine, is 14 amino acids long. The kept DNA is CDR3 alone, 42 bases in frame from the first base. Per the germline V gene, SGHRS is the CDR1 and YFSETQ is the CDR2. Turning to this clonotype: It lacks a known antigen. No base qualities exist here, and no much larger clone lies one base off it.

Ficoll-Paque density gradient centrifugation was the method used to isolate PBMCs. The sequence came from an adult woman who had mild COVID-19 (a few samples of this study predate the infection). The sample titles of this study are shuffled in the database, so cell type and time point are left out; the donor was told from shared clones. The receptor chain draws on TRBV5-1 and TRBJ2-3, with 9 middle bases fitting TRBD2. Sequencing was carried out using PBMCs or a T cell subset sorted from them (not recorded which). Read as DNA, the sequence is TGCGCCAGCAGCGCTAGCGGGGCCGGAGATACGCAGTATTTT. Its protein reads: CASSASGAGDTQYF.